A selection of T cell receptor beta chains follows, all from one sample in a study of technical replicates of blood from a handful of donors. Assay: immunoSEQ multiplex PCR; the TCRdb copy retains only in-frame clones and omits some. The sample yields fewer than 100,000 clones, almost 96% seen once. The material sequenced was T cells isolated from PBMCs. The receptors stem from a human donor in good health. Both conserved end residues are part of each CDR3. A D gene is named only where the DNA matches it firmly. Not every row has a clone size; where given, it reads once, few, many or a size class.

15	TRBJ2-2	TRBV9	NA	once	TGTGCCAGCAGCGTAGCGGGGTCGAACACCGGGGAGCTGTTTTTT	CASSVAGSNTGELFF
15	TRBJ2-3	TRBV19	TRBD2	NA	TGTGCCAGTAGTGCCTCTAGCGGGAGCACAGATACGCAGTATTTT	CASSASSGSTDTQYF
15	TRBJ2-1	TRBV7-3	TRBD2	NA	TGTGCCAGCAGCTTAAGGAGCGGGGGGGCCCATCCCCAGTTCTTC	CASSLRSGGAHPQFF
15	TRBJ2-1	TRBV19	TRBD1	NA	TGTGCCAGTAGTGTCACAGGGGGCTCCTACAATGAGCAGTTCTTC	CASSVTGGSYNEQFF
14	TRBJ2-7	TRBV28	TRBD2	NA	TGTGCCAGTAACGGGGGAGGGATAAATTACGAGCAGTACTTC	CASNGGGINYEQYF
17	TRBJ2-1	TRBV7-3	TRBD2	NA	TGTGCCAGCAGCTTAAGGACACTAGCGGGGGGATACAATGAGCAGTTCTTC	CASSLRTLAGGYNEQFF
16	TRBJ2-7	TRBV19	TRBD2	NA	TGTGCCAGTAGTATACATTCTAGCGGGGACGGTTACGAGCAGTACTTC	CASSIHSSGDGYEQYF
13	TRBJ2-1	TRBV19	NA	NA	TGTGCCAGTAGTATACCCCCGGGCAATGAGCAGTTCTTC	CASSIPPGNEQFF
14	TRBJ1-4	TRBV6-1	TRBD1	NA	TGTGCCAGCAGTACTGGACAGGCTAATGAAAAACTGTTTTTT	CASSTGQANEKLFF
21	TRBJ2-3	TRBV28	NA	NA	TGTGCCAGCAGTTTACCCGAGTCTAGGAGAGGCCGTATTAGTACGACAGATACGCAGTATTTT	CASSLPESRRGRISTTDTQYF
16	TRBJ2-7	TRBV2	TRBD1	NA	TGTGCCAGCAGAGAAACGGGACAGTTCTTTTCCTACGAGCAGTACTTC	CASRETGQFFSYEQYF
15	TRBJ2-3	TRBV2	NA	NA	TGTGCCAGCAGTGGGGGGGGCAGAGCGGGAGATACGCAGTATTTT	CASSGGGRAGDTQYF
15	TRBJ2-3	TRBV29-1	TRBD2	once	TGCAGCGTTGAAGGAGCGGGAGGAGGCACAGATACGCAGTATTTT	CSVEGAGGGTDTQYF
15	TRBJ2-7	TRBV30	TRBD2	NA	TGTGCCTGGAGTGTACCGGGTTTGGCGGGGGGCGAGCAGTACTTC	CAWSVPGLAGGEQYF
17	TRBJ2-7	TRBV27	TRBD2	NA	TGTGCCAGCAGCCTCCTGAGTAGGGCTAGCGGGGGTTACGAGCAGTACTTC	CASSLLSRASGGYEQYF
15	TRBJ2-1	TRBV11-2	NA	NA	TGTGCCAGCAGCGCCCCCTGGGTTAAGAGGGATGAGCAGTTCTTC	CASSAPWVKRDEQFF
16	TRBJ1-2	TRBV4-1	NA	NA	TGCGCCAGCAGCCAAGGAGACAGGCGCTACTTCTATGGCTACACCTTC	CASSQGDRRYFYGYTF
16	TRBJ2-3	TRBV9	TRBD2	NA	TGTGCCAGCAGCGTAGGGGTAGCGGGAGTTATAGATACGCAGTATTTT	CASSVGVAGVIDTQYF
16	TRBJ1-2	TRBV14	NA	NA	TGTGCCAGCAGCCGCATAAGAGTAGACACCCGATCCGGCTACACCTTC	CASSRIRVDTRSGYTF
13	TRBJ1-1	TRBV6-1	NA	once	TGTGCCAGCAGACGACAGATGAACACTGAAGCTTTCTTT	CASRRQMNTEAFF
17	TRBJ2-7	TRBV19	TRBD1	NA	TGTGCCATCAGAAATGCCATTGGGACAGGGGGGTCCTACGAGCAGTACTTC	CAIRNAIGTGGSYEQYF
14	TRBJ1-2	TRBV30	NA	NA	TGTGCCTGGAGTGTTCGTTATAGCCGGCCAGGCTACACCTTC	CAWSVRYSRPGYTF
14	TRBJ2-7	TRBV19	TRBD2	once	TGTGCCAGTAGATGGGACTATAGCTCCTACGAGCAGTACTTC	CASRWDYSSYEQYF
12	TRBJ2-1	TRBV5-1	NA	NA	TGCGCCAGCAGCTGGAGCGTGGGTGAGCAGTTCTTC	CASSWSVGEQFF
13	TRBJ2-1	TRBV12-5	NA	NA	TGTGCTAGTGGTTTTACTAGAAAGAATGAGCAGTTCTTC	CASGFTRKNEQFF
10	TRBJ1-1	TRBV30	NA	NA	TGTGCCTGGTCAGGCGGGAACCACTTCTTT	CAWSGGNHFF
14	TRBJ1-1	TRBV11-2	NA	NA	TGTGCCAGCAGCTTGCCAGGGACAAACACTGAAGCTTTCTTT	CASSLPGTNTEAFF
16	TRBJ1-1	TRBV19	NA	NA	TGTGCCAGTAGTACAGGGACTAAACTTGCGCGCACTGAAGCTTTCTTT	CASSTGTKLARTEAFF
12	TRBJ1-4	TRBV2	NA	NA	TGTGCCAGCAGACAGGTATCTGAAAAACTGTTTTTT	CASRQVSEKLFF
15	TRBJ2-5	TRBV28	NA	NA	TGTGCCAGCAGTTTCCCAGCGGCAAACCAAGAGACCCAGTACTTC	CASSFPAANQETQYF
18	TRBJ1-3	TRBV7-9	TRBD1	NA	TGTGCCAGCAGCTTAGTAGGGACAGTCTCCCGATCTGGAAACACCATATATTTT	CASSLVGTVSRSGNTIYF
13	TRBJ2-5	TRBV9	TRBD1	NA	TGTGCCAGCGGGCAGGGGGCTTTTGAGACCCAGTACTTC	CASGQGAFETQYF
18	TRBJ2-1	TRBV4-1	TRBD1	NA	TGCGCCAGCAGCCACCTCGACAGGGGCCAGAATTCCTACAATGAGCAGTTCTTC	CASSHLDRGQNSYNEQFF
17	TRBJ2-1	TRBV19	TRBD2	NA	TGTGCCAGTAGTACTAGCGGGAGTTTAAGCTCCTACAATGAGCAGTTCTTC	CASSTSGSLSSYNEQFF
13	TRBJ2-7	TRBV5-1	TRBD2	NA	TGCGCCAGCAGCTGGGGAGGGCCCGGCGAGCAGTACTTC	CASSWGGPGEQYF
16	TRBJ1-2	TRBV27	NA	NA	TGTGCCAGCAGTCCTGGGACTCCACCAGCTAACTATGGCTACACCTTC	CASSPGTPPANYGYTF
17	TRBJ1-4	TRBV19	TRBD1	NA	TGTGCCAGTAGCTCCGCCGGGACAGGGGGATATAGGGGCAAACTGTTTTTT	CASSSAGTGGYRGKLFF
15	TRBJ1-4	TRBV30	NA	NA	TGTGCCTGGAGTGCGTACCTTGTAGCTAATGAAAAACTGTTTTTT	CAWSAYLVANEKLFF
12	TRBJ2-2	TRBV5-1	NA	NA	TGCGCCAGCAGCATTCGAGCCGGGGAGCTGTTTTTT	CASSIRAGELFF
18	TRBJ1-4	TRBV4-1	NA	NA	TGCGCCAGCAGCCAAGTAGGGCAGGGGTTGTTAGCTAATGAAAAACTGTTTTTT	CASSQVGQGLLANEKLFF
17	TRBJ1-5	TRBV4-2	NA	once	TGTGCCAGCAGCCAATCAACTGTAGGGGCGAGCAATCAGCCCCAGCATTTT	CASSQSTVGASNQPQHF
15	TRBJ1-5	TRBV6-1	NA	NA	TGTGCCAGCAGTGATGAGGATTATAGCAATCAGCCCCAGCATTTT	CASSDEDYSNQPQHF
15	TRBJ2-3	TRBV6-1	NA	NA	TGTGCCAGCAATTTTCAACAGGGACCTTTAGATACGCAGTATTTT	CASNFQQGPLDTQYF
14	TRBJ1-2	TRBV27	NA	NA	TGTGCCAGCAGTTTCTCCAGGGGCAACTATGGCTACACCTTC	CASSFSRGNYGYTF
14	TRBJ2-7	TRBV6-1	NA	NA	TGTGCCAGCAGTGCTCGCGACAGTTCCTACGAGCAGTACTTC	CASSARDSSYEQYF